The clone carrying this TCR beta chain was found once. Its specificity is not known. V lost 5 bases to trimming and J lost 5 bases; unmatched junction nucleotides: 14. There are 17 residues in the CDR3. The germline V gene has CDR1 SGHVS and CDR2 FQNEAQ. The data derive from a study of OX40 agonist ivuxolimab in advanced cancers. About the research overall: Melanoma, hepatocellular carcinoma, head and neck or renal cell cancer occurred in dose-escalation patients. Points from the study as a whole: Doses of 0.1 to 3.0 mg/kg were accompanied by clonal expansion of CD4+ and CD8+ blood T cells by week 6. Some of the lowest clonal expansion was seen in partial responders at 0.1-3.0 mg/kg.

Profiled with immunoSEQ multiplex PCR; TCRdb holds only in-frame clones, not every one. The sample lists tens of thousands of clones; about 88% were seen once. The source of this sequence is an adult with an advanced solid tumor such as melanoma, head and neck, liver or kidney cancer. The source was CD4+ or CD8+ T cells sorted from blood, collected in a trial of the OX40 agonist ivuxolimab. The chain has TRBV7-8 and TRBJ2-7, with 11 bases identical to TRBD2. CDR3 in amino acids: CASSPLSLAGGLHEQYF. Written as DNA, the CDR3 is TGTGCCAGCAGCCCGCTTAGTCTAGCGGGAGGTCTCCACGAGCAGTACTTC.